The sequence of this TCR beta chain was determined in a study of glioma-infiltrating T cells. Per germline, CDR1 SNHLY and CDR2 FYNNEI. The CDR3 consists of 15 residues. V lost 4 bases, J lost 2 bases, and 3 bases stayed unmatched. Study conclusions and caveats: Only very few CDR3 sequences appeared in both tissue and blood. Non-neoplastic patients had below-expected tissue-blood divergence, while all gliomas exceeded expectation.

Amplification of TCR alpha and beta CDR3 regions from RNA used iRepertoire nested multiplex PCR. For one-step reverse transcription and amplification, 100-400 ng of tissue mRNA or PBMC total RNA was used. TCRdb re-derived calls from the multiplex PCR reads in MiXCR, one entry per CDR3 protein. The data contain over 100,000 distinct CDR3 sequences, around 25% of them seen just once; the ten biggest clones take up roughly 37%. This clonotype has a count of ten or more. Its antigen remains unknown. This receptor was taken from a human donor with low-grade glioma or glioblastoma, undergoing nonglioma brain surgery, or in good health (not recorded which). The chain couples TRBV2 to TRBJ1-5; the match to TRBD1 covers 9 bases. The sample taken for sequencing was glioma tissue, nonneoplastic brain tissue, or PBMCs (not recorded which). CDR3 protein: CASSGDREGNQPQHF. In nucleotides, the CDR3 is TGTGCCAGCAGTGGGGACAGGGAGGGCAATCAGCCCCAGCATTTT. Looking up the rest from reference TRBV2 and TRBJ1-5 gives the full variable domain: EPEVTQTPSHQVTQMGQEVILRCVPISNHLYFYWYRQILGQKVEFLVSFYNNEISEKSEIFDDQFSVERPDGSNFTLKIRSTKLEDSAMYFCASSGDREGNQPQHFGDGTRLSIL.